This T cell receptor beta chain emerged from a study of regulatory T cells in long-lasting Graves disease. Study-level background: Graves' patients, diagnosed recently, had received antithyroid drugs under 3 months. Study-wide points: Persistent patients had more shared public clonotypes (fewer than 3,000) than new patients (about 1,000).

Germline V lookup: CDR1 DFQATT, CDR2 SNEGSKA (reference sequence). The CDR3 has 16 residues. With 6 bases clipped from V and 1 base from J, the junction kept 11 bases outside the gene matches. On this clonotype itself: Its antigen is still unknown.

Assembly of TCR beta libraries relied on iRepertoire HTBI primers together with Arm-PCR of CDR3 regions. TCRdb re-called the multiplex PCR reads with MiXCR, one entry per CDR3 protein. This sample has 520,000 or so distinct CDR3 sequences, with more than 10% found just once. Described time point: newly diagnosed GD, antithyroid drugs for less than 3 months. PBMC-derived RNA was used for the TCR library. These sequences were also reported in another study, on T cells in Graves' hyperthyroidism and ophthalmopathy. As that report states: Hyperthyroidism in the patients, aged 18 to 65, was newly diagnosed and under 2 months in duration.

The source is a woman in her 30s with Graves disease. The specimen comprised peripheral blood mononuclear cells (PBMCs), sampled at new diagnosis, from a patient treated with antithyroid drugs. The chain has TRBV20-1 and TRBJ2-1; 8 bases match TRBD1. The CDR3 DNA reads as TGCAGTGCAAAGCAGGGGGCGGTTAGTTCCTACAATGAGCAGTTCTTC. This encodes CSAKQGAVSSYNEQFF.